A selection of T cell receptor beta chains follows, all from one sample in a study of PD-1 blockade in classical Hodgkin lymphoma. Here immunoSEQ multiplex PCR was the method, and the copy in TCRdb shows in-frame clones only, minus some. The sample consists of more than 30,000 clones, 77% of them appearing once. The input for sequencing was peripheral blood mononuclear cells (PBMCs), taken before the fourth cycle of nivolumab. These receptors were obtained from a human donor with classical Hodgkin lymphoma. Each CDR3 is given with its conserved first and last residue. Each record gives: D gene, V gene, J gene, CDR3 protein, CDR3 DNA. D genes are given only for firm matches.

-	TRBV9	TRBJ2-1	CASSVDPGSSSYNEQFF	TGTGCCAGCAGCGTAGATCCAGGGAGTAGCTCCTACAATGAGCAGTTCTTC
-	TRBV28	TRBJ1-2	CASSLSEAGKANYGYTF	TGTGCCAGCAGTTTATCCGAAGCAGGGAAAGCTAACTATGGCTACACCTTC
-	TRBV7-2	TRBJ1-4	CASSLEGQGILEKLFF	TGTGCCAGCAGCTTAGAGGGGCAGGGTATACTCGAAAAACTGTTTTTT
-	TRBV10-3	TRBJ1-6	CAISVGGSAYNSPLHF	TGTGCCATCAGTGTTGGGGGGAGCGCCTATAATTCACCCCTCCACTTT
-	TRBV5-5	TRBJ1-2	CASRKEIDRRTGYTF	TGTGCCAGCAGGAAGGAAATCGACAGGAGGACTGGCTACACCTTC
-	TRBV10-3	TRBJ1-1	CAISEPTRNTEAFF	TGTGCCATCAGTGAGCCGACACGGAACACTGAAGCTTTCTTT
-	TRBV5-1	TRBJ2-7	CASSLAGLQGSSYEQYF	TGCGCCAGCAGCTTGGCGGGCCTCCAGGGGTCCTCCTACGAGCAGTACTTC
TRBD2	TRBV6-5	TRBJ2-7	CASSYAGEGYEQYF	TGTGCCAGCAGTTACGCCGGGGAGGGATACGAGCAGTACTTC
-	TRBV5-1	TRBJ2-5	CASSLAAHSGETQYF	TGCGCCAGCAGCTTGGCGGCCCATTCGGGGGAGACCCAGTACTTC
TRBD1	TRBV7-2	TRBJ2-7	CASSIRLTGGSSYEQYF	TGTGCCAGCAGCATTAGACTCACAGGGGGTAGTTCCTACGAGCAGTACTTC
-	TRBV5-1	TRBJ2-3	CASSSYSNADTQYF	TGCGCCAGCAGCTCGTACTCAAACGCAGATACGCAGTATTTT
-	TRBV5-8	TRBJ2-7	CASSKDRIISYEQYF	TGTGCCAGCAGCAAGGACCGGATAATCTCCTACGAGCAGTACTTC
TRBD1	TRBV25-1	TRBJ2-7	CASSDPGTGVYEQYF	TGTGCCAGCAGTGATCCCGGGACAGGAGTCTACGAGCAGTACTTC
-	TRBV7-9	TRBJ2-1	CASSPPGSGTYNEQFF	TGTGCCAGCAGCCCACCGGGGTCGGGCACCTACAATGAGCAGTTCTTC
TRBD2	TRBV9	TRBJ2-7	CASSVLAGDAYEQYF	TGTGCCAGCAGCGTTTTAGCGGGGGACGCTTACGAGCAGTACTTC